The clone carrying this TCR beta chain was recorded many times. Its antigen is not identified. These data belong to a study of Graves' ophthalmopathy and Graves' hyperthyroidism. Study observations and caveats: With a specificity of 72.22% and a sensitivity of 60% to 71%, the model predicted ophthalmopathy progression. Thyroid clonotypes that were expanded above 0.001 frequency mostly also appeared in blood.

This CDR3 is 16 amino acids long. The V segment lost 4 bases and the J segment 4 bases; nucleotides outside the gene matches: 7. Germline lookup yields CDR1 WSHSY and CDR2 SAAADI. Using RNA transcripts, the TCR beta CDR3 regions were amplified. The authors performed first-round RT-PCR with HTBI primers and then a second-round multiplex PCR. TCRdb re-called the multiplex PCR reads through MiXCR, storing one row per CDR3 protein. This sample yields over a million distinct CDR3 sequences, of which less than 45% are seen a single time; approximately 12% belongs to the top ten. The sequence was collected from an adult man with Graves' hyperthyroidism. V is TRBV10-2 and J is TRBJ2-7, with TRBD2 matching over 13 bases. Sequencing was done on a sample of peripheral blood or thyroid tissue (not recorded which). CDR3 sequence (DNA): TGCGCCAGCAGTGGGAACCCGGGACTAGCGGGATACGAGCAGTACTTC. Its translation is CASSGNPGLAGYEQYF.